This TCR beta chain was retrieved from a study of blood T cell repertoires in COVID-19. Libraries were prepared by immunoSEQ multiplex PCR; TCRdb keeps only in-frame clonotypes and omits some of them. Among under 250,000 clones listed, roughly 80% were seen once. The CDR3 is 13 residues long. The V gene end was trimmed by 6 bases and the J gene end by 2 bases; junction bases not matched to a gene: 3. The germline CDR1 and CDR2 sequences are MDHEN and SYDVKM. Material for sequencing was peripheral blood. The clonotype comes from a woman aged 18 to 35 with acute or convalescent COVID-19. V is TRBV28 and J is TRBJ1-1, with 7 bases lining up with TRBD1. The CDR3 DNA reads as TGTGCCAGCAGCAGGGACAGAAACACTGAAGCTTTCTTT. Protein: CASSRDRNTEAFF. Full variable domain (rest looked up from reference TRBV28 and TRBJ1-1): DVKVTQSSRYLVKRTGEKVFLECVQDMDHENMFWYRQDPGLGLRLIYFSYDVKMKEKGDIPEGYSVSREKKERFSLILESASTNQTSMYLCASSRDRNTEAFFGQGTRLTVV.